This T cell receptor beta chain is drawn from a study of regulatory T cells in long-lasting Graves disease. Trimming removed 4 bases from V and 1 base from J, with 6 bases in between. Looked up from germline, CDR1 is LGHDT and CDR2 is YNNKEL (reference sequence). The CDR3 runs 13 residues. Through Arm-PCR of CDR3 regions and iRepertoire HTBI primers, TCR beta libraries were built. TCRdb recomputed calls from the multiplex PCR reads with MiXCR, one row per CDR3 protein. The sample has 580,000 or so distinct CDR3 sequences, around 16% seen once; the top ten hold around 13%. Documented time point: newly diagnosed GD, antithyroid drugs for less than 3 months. PBMCs were the source of the RNA used for TCR sequencing. This clonotype was observed a handful of times. The sample also formed part of further work on T cells in Graves' hyperthyroidism and ophthalmopathy.

The chain joins TRBV3-1 to TRBJ2-3; no clear D. Material: peripheral blood mononuclear cells (PBMCs), obtained at new diagnosis, from a patient treated with antithyroid drugs. This sequence originates from a man between 18 and 29 years old with Graves disease. CDR3 DNA sequence: TGTGCCAGCAGCCGGTTTGGCACAGATACGCAGTATTTT. Its translation: CASSRFGTDTQYF.